Below are 25 T cell receptor beta chains sequenced from a single sample in a study of blood T cell repertoires in COVID-19 (dated by TCRdb to 2020 to 2021). Library prep was done by the immunoSEQ multiplex PCR assay. Here the immuneACCESS table is served through TCRdb, limited to in-frame sequences with V and J called. Missing clones are a known gap in these copies; in checked studies unresolved V genes cover under half, and the rest lacks a known reason. This sample is represented by 130,000 to 150,000 clones; about 86% of them were singletons. The ten largest clones represent about 9.4% of the sample. Sequenced: peripheral blood. Receptors were obtained from a woman between 50 and 59 years old with active or convalescent COVID-19.

The chain employs TRBV7-2 and TRBJ2-1, with D possibly being TRBD2 (5 bases). The V end was cut by 2 bases, the J end by 7 bases, with 18 bases between. The length of the CDR3 is 16 residues. CDR1 and CDR2 from the germline V gene are SGHTA and FQGNSA. The CDR3: CASSLSMVGARNEQFF. The CDR3 coding sequence is TGTGCCAGCAGCTTAAGCATGGTGGGAGCAAGAAATGAGCAGTTCTTC.

Here the CDR3 reads CASSQGWTSYGYTF. DNA of the CDR3: TGCGCCAGCAGCCAAGGCTGGACATCATATGGCTACACCTTC. V and J are TRBV4-1 and TRBJ1-2; D possibly corresponds to TRBD1 (5 bases). CDR3 length equals 14 residues. V lost 1 base, J lost 5 bases, and 11 bases lay in between. The germline CDR1 and CDR2 sequences are MGHRA and YSYEKL.

The rearrangement joins TRBV4-2 to TRBJ1-4, with D possibly matching TRBD1 (6 bases). The V end lost 0 bases, the J end lost 5 bases, and 13 bases lay between the germline ends. The CDR3 length is 16 residues. The V gene's germline CDR1 is LGHNA and CDR2 YNFKEQ. For the CDR3, the DNA is TGTGCCAGCAGCCAAGATTGGACAGCAGGAAATGAAAAACTGTTTTTT. Translated: CASSQDWTAGNEKLFF.

With regard to this clone: A junction end diverges from the germline sequence, so it may reflect a read error. V usage is TRBV27 and J usage is TRBJ2-3, with 11 bases aligning to TRBD2. CDR1 and CDR2 (germline): MNHEY, SMNVEV (reference sequence). The CDR3 spans 13 residues. The DNA for the CDR3 is TGTGCCAGCAGTTTATTCCTAGCGGGAGGCCTGAATTTT. Translating gives CASSLFLAGGLNF.

CDR3 DNA: TGTGCCAGCAGCTCTCGACAGGGGGGCTACACCTTC. Translation: CASSSRQGGYTF. The gene calls are TRBV7-9 and TRBJ1-2, with 8 bases aligning to TRBD1. Per germline, CDR1 SEHNR and CDR2 FQNEAQ (reference sequence). Trimming removed 4 bases from V and 8 bases from J; junction bases left unmatched: 3. This CDR3 is 12 amino acids long.

Note on this clone: The junction shows a germline mismatch at one end, possibly a read error. Here the CDR3 reads CASSYPGGAGTGELFF. The CDR3 nucleotides read TGTGCTAGCAGCTATCCAGGGGGCGCGGGCACCGGGGAGCTGTTTTTT. The J gene is TRBJ2-2, the V gene TRBV7-7; 8 positions match TRBD1. Germline loops: CDR1 SSHAT, CDR2 FNYEAQ (reference sequence). This CDR3 spans 16 amino acids.

The rearrangement links TRBV5-4 to TRBJ1-1, with D perhaps TRBD1 (5 bases). The germline CDR1 and CDR2 sequences are SGHNT and YYREEE (reference sequence). V lost 7 bases, J lost 4 bases, and 14 bases lay in between. CDR3 size: 13 residues. The CDR3 protein is CASRIGVGTEAFF. The CDR3 DNA reads as TGTGCCAGCCGAATAGGGGTTGGCACTGAAGCTTTCTTT.

This sequence joins TRBV28 and TRBJ1-6, with 7 bases lining up with TRBD1. Germline V gene sequence: CDR1 MDHEN, CDR2 SYDVKM. The V segment lost 3 bases and the J segment 5 bases; nucleotides outside the gene matches: 4. The CDR3 is 15 amino acids. The CDR3 sequence: CASSLGDRNNSPLHF. CDR3 nucleotides: TGTGCCAGCAGTTTGGGGGACAGAAATAATTCACCCCTCCACTTT.

V gene TRBV2 combines with J gene TRBJ1-2; weak D call: TRBD1 (6 bases). V shed 5 bases and J shed 1 base, with 11 bases lying between them. From germline, CDR1 is SNHLY and CDR2 FYNNEI. The CDR3 consists of 14 residues. For the CDR3, the DNA is TGTGCCAGCAGTTTGACAGGACTTAACTATGGCTACACCTTC. This encodes CASSLTGLNYGYTF.

J is TRBJ2-7 and V is TRBV4-3; possibly TRBD1 for D (5 bases). The V gene lost 1 base and the J gene lost 6 bases, with 16 bases spanning the gap. The germline V gene has CDR1 LGHNA and CDR2 YSLEER. The CDR3 length is 15 residues. CDR3 sequence: CASSQAYGDSVEQYF. The DNA for the CDR3 is TGCGCCAGCAGCCAAGCCTACGGAGACAGCGTCGAGCAGTACTTC.

This chain connects TRBV30 to TRBJ1-4, with D tentatively TRBD1 (6 bases). Trimming shortened V by 3 bases and J by 0 bases, and 11 bases separated the two germline ends. The CDR3 length is 15 residues. Germline V gene data show CDR1 as GTSNPN and CDR2 as SVGIG (reference sequence). CDR3 in DNA: TGTGCCTGGAGGAAAGACAGGCCAACTAATGAAAAACTGTTTTTT. Translated, it gives CAWRKDRPTNEKLFF.

The chain combines TRBV12-3 or TRBV12-4 with TRBJ1-2; 7 bases align to TRBD1. The CDR3 runs 13 residues. Losses at the gene ends were 5 bases for V and 7 bases for J; bases not matched to a gene: 7. The DNA of the CDR3 is TGTGCCAGCAGTCGTAGACAGGGCGGTGGCTACACCTTC. This gives the protein CASSRRQGGGYTF.

The table lists this clone with a few counts. The chain has TRBV7-9 and TRBJ2-7; D ambiguous. Germline CDR1 is SEHNR and CDR2 is FQNEAQ (reference sequence). The CDR3 is 14 residues long. Trimming took 5 bases from V and 0 from J, leaving 11 bases between them. The CDR3 DNA follows: TGTGCCAGCAGCGTCGACACCGACTCCTACGAGCAGTACTTC. Translated: CASSVDTDSYEQYF.

This rearrangement joins TRBV18 to TRBJ2-2, with 7 bases lining up with TRBD1. V shed 6 bases, J shed 1 base, and the junction held 5 bases outside the gene matches. Germline lookup yields CDR1 KGHSH and CDR2 LQKENI. The CDR3 totals 15 residues. The CDR3 loop reads CASSPRTGNTGELFF. Here the CDR3 DNA reads TGTGCCAGCTCCCCGCGGACAGGGAACACCGGGGAGCTGTTTTTT.

A single count supports this clone. The gene calls are TRBV7-2 and TRBJ2-1, with unresolved D. With 0 bases removed from V and 5 bases from J, the gap between germline ends came to 8 bases. Germline CDR1 is SGHTA and CDR2 is FQGNSA. The CDR3 spans 14 residues. The CDR3 loop reads CASSLAYGNNEQFF. The CDR3 coding sequence is TGTGCCAGCAGCTTAGCTTATGGCAACAATGAGCAGTTCTTC.

V and J are TRBV30 and TRBJ2-7, with D perhaps matching TRBD1 (6 bases). The CDR3 extends over 15 amino acids. Germline assignment: CDR1 GTSNPN and CDR2 SVGIG (reference sequence). The V end was cut by 0 bases, the J end by 1 base, with 13 bases between. The CDR3 is CAWSVTGFGSYEQYF. In DNA, the CDR3 is TGTGCCTGGAGTGTTACAGGGTTTGGTTCCTACGAGCAGTACTTC.

The gene calls are TRBV19 and TRBJ2-2; D ambiguous. The CDR3 contains 15 residues. From germline, CDR1 is LNHDA and CDR2 SQIVND (reference sequence). The V and J ends lost 9 bases and 4 bases respectively, with 18 bases between them. CDR3 amino acids: CASQGVITSTGELFF. The CDR3 DNA reads as TGTGCCAGCCAAGGAGTTATTACTTCCACCGGGGAGCTGTTTTTT.

A few counts support this clone. This sequence joins TRBV28 and TRBJ2-7; 7 nucleotides match TRBD2. Trimming removed 1 base from V and 2 bases from J; junction bases left unmatched: 2. The germline gives CDR1 MDHEN, CDR2 SYDVKM. The CDR3 loop spans 14 amino acids. In DNA, the CDR3 is TGTGCCAGCAGTTTATCCGGGGGGACCTACGAGCAGTACTTC. Residues: CASSLSGGTYEQYF.

This chain joins TRBV4-1 and TRBJ2-5, with 9 bases that match TRBD2. From germline, CDR1 is MGHRA and CDR2 YSYEKL. The V gene end was trimmed by 0 bases and the J gene end by 3 bases; junction bases not matched to a gene: 5. This CDR3 has 16 residues. Written as DNA, the CDR3 is TGCGCCAGCAGCCAAGAACCAGCGGGAGGAGAAGAGACCCAGTACTTC. This translates into CASSQEPAGGEETQYF.

The chain has TRBV28 and TRBJ1-6; D uncertain. The V gene's germline CDR1 is MDHEN and CDR2 SYDVKM. This CDR3 has 12 residues. The ends were cut back, 7 bases at V and 8 bases at J, with 9 bases in the middle. The CDR3 DNA sequence: TGTGCCAGCACTGGAGGAGATTCACCCCTCCACTTT. Encoded protein: CASTGGDSPLHF.

The chain recombines TRBV2 with TRBJ1-2; 9 positions agree with TRBD1. From germline, CDR1 is SNHLY and CDR2 FYNNEI. The V segment lost 10 bases and the J segment 8 bases; nucleotides outside the gene matches: 29. The CDR3 sequence is 19 residues long. As DNA, the CDR3 is TGTGCCACCTACTACGCACGAGGGACAGGGCCCTTAGGTAGAGGAGGCTACACCTTC. Protein: CATYYARGTGPLGRGGYTF.

The chain employs TRBV29-1 and TRBJ1-1, with TRBD1 matching over 7 bases. The CDR3 is made up of 12 amino acids. Germline lookup yields CDR1 SQVTM and CDR2 ANQGSEA. CDR3 amino acids: CTGQGEGTEAFF. CDR3 nucleotide sequence: TGCACGGGGCAGGGGGAAGGCACTGAAGCTTTCTTT. Based on the CDR3 plus reference TRBV29-1 and TRBJ1-1, the full variable domain is SAVISQKPSRDICQRGTSLTIQCQVDSQVTMMFWYRQQPGQSLTLIATANQGSEATYESGFVIDKFPISRPNLTFSTLTVSNMSPEDSSIYLCTGQGEGTEAFFGQGTRLTVV.

The CDR3 coding sequence is TGTGCCAGCAGTTTCAGGGGATCCCCTCCCGGGGCTGAAGCTTTCTTT. Translating it yields CASSFRGSPPGAEAFF. The rearrangement links TRBV6-2 or TRBV6-3 to TRBJ1-1; tentatively, D is TRBD1 (6 bases). Germline assignment: CDR1 MNHEY and CDR2 SVGEGT. V gave up 4 bases and J gave up 6 bases, with 21 bases separating them. CDR3 size: 16 residues.

This rearrangement joins TRBV5-6 to TRBJ1-3; TRBD1 aligns across 8 bases. There are 19 residues in the CDR3. Germline CDR1 is SGHDT and CDR2 is YYEEEE. V gave up 2 bases and J gave up 2 bases; unmatched junction bases: 15. The DNA of the CDR3 is TGTGCCAGCAGCTTCCCTTTTCCAGGGGGCCGGCTAGCTGGAAACACCATATATTTT. This encodes CASSFPFPGGRLAGNTIYF.

This clone appeared a few times. The chain employs TRBV19 and TRBJ1-4, with 9 nucleotides matching TRBD1. Germline assignment: CDR1 LNHDA and CDR2 SQIVND (reference sequence). With 1 base clipped from V and 14 bases from J, the junction kept 8 bases outside the gene matches. The CDR3 has 14 residues. The CDR3 region has the DNA TGTGCCAGTAGTATAGCTCAACAGGGGGCAAATCTGTTTTTT. It yields the protein CASSIAQQGANLFF. The variable domain in full, with the rest retrieved from reference TRBV19 and TRBJ1-4, is DGGITQSPKYLFRKEGQNVTLSCEQNLNHDAMYWYRQDPGQGLRLIYYSQIVNDFQKGDIAEGYSVSREKKESFPLTVTSAQKNPTAFYLCASSIAQQGANLFFGSGTQLSVL.